What follows are 28 T cell receptor beta chains derived from one specimen sequenced in a study of blood T cell repertoires in COVID-19. Data came from immunoSEQ multiplex PCR; TCRdb stores just in-frame clones and leaves some out. The sample consists of around 160,000 clones, 75% to 85% of them appearing once. The sequenced sample consisted of peripheral blood. These receptors were obtained from a human donor in a cohort sampled during active COVID-19.

V usage is TRBV19 and J usage is TRBJ1-2; TRBD1 might be the D (5 bases). Germline CDR1 reads LNHDA; CDR2 reads SQIVND (reference sequence). With 6 bases removed from V and 1 base from J, the gap between germline ends came to 12 bases. CDR3 length: 14 amino acids. DNA for the CDR3: TGTGCCAGTAGCCCGGGGGGGAGTAACTATGGCTACACCTTC. Its protein product is CASSPGGSNYGYTF.

Here the CDR3 reads CASSYNYGAGDQETQYF. CDR3 nucleotide sequence: TGTGCCAGCAGTTACAACTACGGAGCGGGAGACCAAGAGACCCAGTACTTC. The V gene is TRBV6-2 or TRBV6-3, the J gene TRBJ2-5, with 8 bases identical to TRBD2. CDR3 length: 17 residues. The J segment lost 0 bases and the V segment lost 2 bases, leaving 8 bases of the junction unmatched. The V gene's germline CDR1 is MNHEY and CDR2 SVGEGT.

This chain connects TRBV5-1 to TRBJ2-4; TRBD2 is a possible D gene (6 bases). Germline V lookup: CDR1 SGHRS, CDR2 YFSETQ. The CDR3 has 13 amino acids. V lost 4 bases and J lost 8, with 13 bases in between. CDR3 in amino acids: CASSIGDLDIQYF. The CDR3, as DNA: TGCGCCAGCAGCATAGGGGACTTGGACATTCAGTACTTC.

The chain couples TRBV7-2 to TRBJ2-7, with 8 bases aligning to TRBD1. With V trimmed by 6 bases and J by 2 bases, 6 bases remained unmatched. The CDR3 runs to 14 residues. CDR1 is SGHTA and CDR2 is FQGNSA in the germline V gene. The CDR3: CASRRTGNTYEQYF. For the CDR3, the DNA is TGTGCCAGCAGGCGGACAGGGAATACCTACGAGCAGTACTTC.

This chain uses TRBV19 with TRBJ2-7; the D is unclear. Deletions cut 3 bases from V and 3 bases from J, with 6 bases between. The CDR3 sequence is 12 residues long. Germline V gene data show CDR1 as LNHDA and CDR2 as SQIVND (reference sequence). In DNA form, the CDR3 reads TGTGCCAGTAGTATCAACAGCTACGAGCAGTACTTC. Translated, it gives CASSINSYEQYF.

CDR3 sequence (DNA): TGTGCCAGCAGCTTAACTAGCGTAACCTACAATGAGCAGTTCTTC. This encodes CASSLTSVTYNEQFF. The chain has TRBV6-2 or TRBV6-3 and TRBJ2-1; 7 positions agree with TRBD2. The CDR3 length is 15 residues. The germline gives CDR1 MNHEY, CDR2 SVGEGT. After removal of 6 bases from V and 2 bases from J, the junction contained 7 bases not matched to a gene.

In DNA form, the CDR3 reads TGTGCCAGCAGCGTGGGACAGGGGAACACTGAAGCTTTCTTT. Protein sequence: CASSVGQGNTEAFF. V is TRBV13 and J is TRBJ1-1, with TRBD1 matching over 9 bases. Per germline, CDR1 PRHDT and CDR2 FYEKMQ (reference sequence). The CDR3 sequence is 14 residues long. With 5 bases clipped from V and 1 base from J, the junction kept 2 bases outside the gene matches.

This chain connects TRBV12-5 to TRBJ2-7; maybe TRBD2 (6 bases). Germline values: CDR1 LGHNT, CDR2 FRNRAP. The CDR3 contains 14 residues. V was clipped by 7 bases and J by 2 bases, with 15 bases between them. The CDR3 nucleotides are TGTGCTAGTGCTTTAGGGTCGGGGGCCTACGAGCAGTACTTC. Its protein product is CASALGSGAYEQYF.

The V and J genes are TRBV9 and TRBJ2-3, with TRBD2 as a possible D gene (5 bases). Germline CDR1 and CDR2: SGDLS and YYNGEE. V was cut by 3 bases and J by 3 bases, with 17 bases left in between. The CDR3 extends over 16 amino acids. The CDR3 DNA follows: TGTGCCAGCAGCGCCTGGGCCTCCAGCGGTACAGATACGCAGTATTTT. Encoded protein: CASSAWASSGTDTQYF. Looking up the rest from reference TRBV9 and TRBJ2-3 gives the full variable domain: DSGVTQTPKHLITATGQRVTLRCSPRSGDLSVYWYQQSLDQGLQFLIQYYNGEERAKGNILERFSAQQFPDLHSELNLSSLELGDSALYFCASSAWASSGTDTQYFGPGTRLTVL.

V is TRBV6-6 and J is TRBJ2-2; no definite D call. The CDR3 sequence is 14 residues long. The V end lost 2 bases, the J end lost 1 base, and 5 bases lay between the germline ends. The V gene's germline CDR1 is MNHNY and CDR2 SVGAGI (reference sequence). The CDR3 DNA reads as TGTGCCAGCAGTTACCTGCGGAACACCGGGGAGCTGTTTTTT. This sequence encodes CASSYLRNTGELFF.

The chain carries TRBV5-1 and TRBJ2-2; the D is unclear. Germline CDR1 is SGHRS and CDR2 is YFSETQ. V lost 4 bases and J 7 bases, leaving 11 bases between the germline ends. The CDR3 contains 13 residues. CDR3 nucleotides: TGCGCCAGCAGCGCCCTACCAGGCGGGGAGCTGTTTTTT. This gives the protein CASSALPGGELFF.

This chain uses TRBV4-3 with TRBJ2-1; D might be TRBD1 (6 bases). V lost 0 bases to trimming and J lost 5 bases, with 17 bases between them. From germline, CDR1 is LGHNA and CDR2 YSLEER. The CDR3 is 17 amino acids. CDR3 DNA: TGCGCCAGCAGCCAAGAGGCGGCCTCCTGGGACAACAATGAGCAGTTCTTC. This sequence encodes CASSQEAASWDNNEQFF.

The V and J genes are TRBV5-6 and TRBJ1-5; 7 bases fit TRBD1. The CDR3 totals 14 residues. Germline trimming cut 3 bases from V and 3 bases from J; bases unmatched to any gene: 3. Germline CDR1 is SGHDT and CDR2 is YYEEEE. The CDR3 coding sequence is TGTGCCAGCAGCTGGACAGGATCCAATCAGCCCCAGCATTTT. It is translated as CASSWTGSNQPQHF.

The rearrangement joins TRBV4-3 to TRBJ2-3; D is perhaps TRBD2 (7 bases). The CDR3 extends over 17 amino acids. Trimming left V 0 bases short and J 2 bases short, with 15 bases between. The V gene's germline CDR1 is LGHNA and CDR2 YSLEER. CDR3 in DNA: TGCGCCAGCAGCCAAGATAGGGGGGGGGCCGTCACAGATACGCAGTATTTT. Encoded protein: CASSQDRGGAVTDTQYF.

The chain uses TRBV6-5 and TRBJ2-7; 7 bases are a match to TRBD1. The V gene's germline CDR1 is MNHEY and CDR2 SVGAGI. The CDR3 is 15 residues long. The junction had 6 bases not matched to a gene; V was cut back by 4 bases and J by 0 bases. CDR3 nucleotide sequence: TGTGCCAGCAGTTCCTTAGGGGACAGCTCCTACGAGCAGTACTTC. It is translated as CASSSLGDSSYEQYF.

CDR3 protein: CASSFWAGMNTEAFF. CDR3 bases: TGTGCCAGCAGCTTCTGGGCGGGAATGAACACTGAAGCTTTCTTT. V usage is TRBV5-5 and J usage is TRBJ1-1; D remains ambiguous. The length of the CDR3 is 15 residues. V was clipped by 2 bases and J by 0 bases, with 11 bases between them. Germline lookup yields CDR1 SGHKS and CDR2 YYEKEE (reference sequence).

This sequence joins TRBV9 and TRBJ2-5, with D possibly matching TRBD2 (6 bases). The CDR3 runs 15 residues. Trimming shortened V by 2 bases and J by 5 bases, and 16 bases separated the two germline ends. CDR1 SGDLS and CDR2 YYNGEE come from the germline V gene. The CDR3 sequence: CASSVTGTSGETQYF. CDR3 DNA sequence: TGTGCCAGCAGCGTCACCGGGACTTCGGGGGAGACCCAGTACTTC.

The CDR3 here is CASSHLSSYEQYF. The CDR3 DNA follows: TGTGCCAGCAGCCACTTATCCTCCTACGAGCAGTACTTC. J is TRBJ2-7 and V is TRBV6-5; no clear D gene. Deletions cut 6 bases from V and 0 bases from J, with 9 bases between. Germline V CDR1 and CDR2: MNHEY, SVGAGI. This CDR3 is built from 13 residues.

This clone was counted ten times or more. This chain links TRBV5-5 with TRBJ1-1; 8 bases are a match to TRBD1. The CDR3 contains 13 residues. Trimming removed 6 bases from V and 4 bases from J; junction bases left unmatched: 5. CDR1 is SGHKS, CDR2 YYEKEE, per germline (reference sequence). The DNA of the CDR3 is TGTGCCAGCACCGTCGACAGGGGCACTGAAGCTTTCTTT. Its translation is CASTVDRGTEAFF.

This clone was seen a few times. This chain uses TRBV7-2 with TRBJ2-7; perhaps TRBD1 as D (6 bases). The CDR3 is 13 amino acids. The V gene lost 7 bases and the J gene lost 3 bases, with 13 bases spanning the gap. CDR1 is SGHTA and CDR2 is FQGNSA in the germline V gene. The CDR3 sequence is CASTSTGRYEQYF. The CDR3 region has the DNA TGTGCCAGCACCTCGACAGGTCGCTACGAGCAGTACTTC. The full variable domain, completed using reference TRBV7-2 and TRBJ2-7, is GAGVSQSPSNKVTEKGKDVELRCDPISGHTALYWYRQSLGQGLEFLIYFQGNSAPDKSGLPSDRFSAERTGGSVSTLTIQRTQQEDSAVYLCASTSTGRYEQYFGPGTRLTVT.

The J gene is TRBJ1-1, the V gene TRBV6-2 or TRBV6-3; D gene unclear. CDR1 and CDR2 from the germline V gene are MNHEY and SVGEGT. With 4 bases removed from V and 2 bases from J, the gap between germline ends came to 8 bases. This CDR3 region has 13 residues. The CDR3 loop is CASSLVRNTEAFF. CDR3 bases: TGTGCCAGCAGTTTAGTCCGTAACACTGAAGCTTTCTTT.

The chain has TRBV7-2 and TRBJ2-3, with TRBD1 matching 10 bases. The CDR3 length is 15 residues. Trimming at V came to 2 bases and at J to 4 bases, leaving 3 bases not matched to a gene. The germline gives CDR1 SGHTA, CDR2 FQGNSA. The CDR3 loop is CASSLRQGAADTQYF. Here the CDR3 DNA reads TGTGCCAGCAGCTTAAGACAGGGGGCGGCAGATACGCAGTATTTT. The entire variable domain, with the rest obtained from reference TRBV7-2 and TRBJ2-3, is as follows: GAGVSQSPSNKVTEKGKDVELRCDPISGHTALYWYRQSLGQGLEFLIYFQGNSAPDKSGLPSDRFSAERTGGSVSTLTIQRTQQEDSAVYLCASSLRQGAADTQYFGPGTRLTVL.

The chain combines TRBV5-5 with TRBJ1-2; the D is unclear. With 3 bases removed from V and 10 bases from J, the gap between germline ends came to 10 bases. The V gene's germline CDR1 is SGHKS and CDR2 YYEKEE (reference sequence). The CDR3 contains 11 residues. CDR3 loop: CASSYSSVYTF. CDR3 nucleotides: TGTGCCAGCAGCTATAGTTCGGTCTACACCTTC.

The V call is TRBV29-1, the J call TRBJ2-4; D unclear. CDR1 and CDR2 from the germline V gene are SQVTM and ANQGSEA. This CDR3 has 12 residues. Trimming removed 4 bases from V and 9 bases from J, with 13 bases in between. The CDR3 sequence is CSVVSTEGIQYF. In DNA, the CDR3 is TGCAGCGTTGTATCAACAGAAGGCATTCAGTACTTC.

This clone showed up just a few times. The chain carries TRBV7-6 and TRBJ1-1, with 9 bases aligning to TRBD1. With V trimmed by 1 base and J by 4 bases, 4 bases remained unmatched. The germline V gene has CDR1 SGHVS and CDR2 FNYEAQ. This CDR3 is built from 15 residues. The CDR3 here is CASSLVQGASTEAFF. The CDR3 nucleotides read TGTGCCAGCAGCTTAGTACAGGGGGCTAGCACTGAAGCTTTCTTT.

This chain connects TRBV15 to TRBJ2-7, with TRBD2 identical over 11 bases. After removal of 5 bases from V and 1 base from J, the junction contained 4 bases not matched to a gene. The CDR3 loop spans 15 amino acids. Germline V gene lookup returns CDR1 LNHNV and CDR2 YYDKDF (reference sequence). The CDR3 here is CATSLGTSGSYEQYF. CDR3 nucleotide sequence: TGTGCCACCAGCTTAGGGACTAGCGGTTCCTACGAGCAGTACTTC. Variable domain in full (rest from reference TRBV15 and TRBJ2-7): DAMVIQNPRYQVTQFGKPVTLSCSQTLNHNVMYWYQQKSSQAPKLLFHYYDKDFNNEADTPDNFQSRRPNTSFCFLDIRSPGLGDTAMYLCATSLGTSGSYEQYFGPGTRLTVT.

This chain links TRBV19 with TRBJ2-2, with 9 bases that match TRBD1. CDR3 length: 15 residues. The junction had 3 bases not matched to a gene; V was cut back by 1 base and J by 6 bases. The germline V gene encodes CDR1 LNHDA and CDR2 SQIVND (reference sequence). Here the CDR3 reads CASSIGDRASGELFF. The CDR3 nucleotides are TGTGCCAGTAGTATAGGGGACAGGGCGTCCGGGGAGCTGTTTTTT.

The J gene is TRBJ2-5, the V gene TRBV5-8; D is unresolved. The CDR3 has 14 amino acids. V was cut by 4 bases and J by 5 bases, with 15 bases left in between. CDR1 and CDR2 from the germline V gene are SGHTS and YDEGEE. CDR3 region: CASSPDSRRETQYF. The CDR3 DNA reads as TGTGCCAGCAGCCCAGACTCCCGAAGGGAGACCCAGTACTTC.